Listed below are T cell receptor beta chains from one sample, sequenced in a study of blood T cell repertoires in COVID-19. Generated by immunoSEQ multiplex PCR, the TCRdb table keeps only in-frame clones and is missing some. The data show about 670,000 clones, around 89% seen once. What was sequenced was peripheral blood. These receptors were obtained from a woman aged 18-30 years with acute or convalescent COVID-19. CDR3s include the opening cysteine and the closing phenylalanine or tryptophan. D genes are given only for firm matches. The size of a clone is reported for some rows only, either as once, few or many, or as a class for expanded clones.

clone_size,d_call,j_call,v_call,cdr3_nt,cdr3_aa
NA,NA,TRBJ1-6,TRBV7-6,TGTGCCAGCAGCCCCACTTTGCGCAGGGGAAATTCACCCCTCCACTTT,CASSPTLRRGNSPLHF
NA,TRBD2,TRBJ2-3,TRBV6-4,TGTGCCAGCAGTGGGGGACTAGGCGGGGGCACAGATACGCAGTATTTT,CASSGGLGGGTDTQYF
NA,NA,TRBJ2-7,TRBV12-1,TGTGCCAGCAGCTACCGGGACAGGGGCGACGAGCAGTACTTC,CASSYRDRGDEQYF
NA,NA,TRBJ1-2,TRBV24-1,TGTGCCACCAGTCAAATGACAGGAGACTATGGCTACACCTTC,CATSQMTGDYGYTF
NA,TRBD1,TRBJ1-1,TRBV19,TGTGCCAGTAGTGTCGACAGGGGTAAGAGCACTGAAGCTTTCTTT,CASSVDRGKSTEAFF
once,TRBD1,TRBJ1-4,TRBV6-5,TGTGCCAGCAGTCCTACAAACAGGGGGCGGGAAAAACTGTTTTTT,CASSPTNRGREKLFF
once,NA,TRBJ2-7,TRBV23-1,TGCGCCAGCAGTCATCGGTTGTTGAACGGGCAGGGGTGCTACGAGCAGTACTTC,CASSHRLLNGQGCYEQYF
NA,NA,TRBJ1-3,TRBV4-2,TGTGCCAGCAGCCAAGTGCAGGCCCCGCTCTCTGGAAACACCATATATTTT,CASSQVQAPLSGNTIYF
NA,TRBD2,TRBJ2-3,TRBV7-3,TGTGCCAGCAGCTTAACTGCTAGCGGGTACACAGATACGCAGTATTTT,CASSLTASGYTDTQYF
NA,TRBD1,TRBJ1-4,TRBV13,TGTGCCAGCAGCTTAGGCAGTGTCGGAGGGGGCGAGGAAAAACTGTTTTTT,CASSLGSVGGGEEKLFF
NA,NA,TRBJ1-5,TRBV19,TGTGCCAGTAGTATTGGGGGGGATTCAGGTCAGCCCCAGCATTTT,CASSIGGDSGQPQHF
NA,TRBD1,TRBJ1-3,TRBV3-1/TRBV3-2,TGTGCCAGCAGCCAAGTTGGGACAGGTTTTTTAGGAAACACCATATATTTT,CASSQVGTGFLGNTIYF
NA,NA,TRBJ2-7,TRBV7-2,TGTGCCAGCAGCTCCACAGGCTACGAGCAGTACTTC,CASSSTGYEQYF
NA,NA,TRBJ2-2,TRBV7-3,TGTGCCAGCAGCTTAAGCGGCACCGGGGAGCTGTTTTTT,CASSLSGTGELFF
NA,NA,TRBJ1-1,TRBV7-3,TGTGCCAGCAGCCCGGGGGGTACTGAAGCTTTCTTT,CASSPGGTEAFF
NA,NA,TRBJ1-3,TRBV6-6,TGTGCCTCTACTATCCAGGGCTCCTCTGGAAACACCATATATTTT,CASTIQGSSGNTIYF
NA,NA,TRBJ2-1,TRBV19,TGTGCCAGTAGTTGGGGGGAGAATGAGCAGTTCTTC,CASSWGENEQFF
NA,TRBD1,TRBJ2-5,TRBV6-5,TGTGCCAGCAGTTCAGACAGGGGGCGCGGGGAGACCCAGTACTTC,CASSSDRGRGETQYF
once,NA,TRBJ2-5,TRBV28,TGTGCCAGCACCCTTACACAGGGTTATATGGAGACCCAGTACTTC,CASTLTQGYMETQYF
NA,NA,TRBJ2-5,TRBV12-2,TGTGCAAGTCGCTCACACGGGGGGGCGATACCTCAAGAGACCCAGTACTTC,CASRSHGGAIPQETQYF
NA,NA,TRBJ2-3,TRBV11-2,TGTGCCAGCAGCTTAGGGGCTAGCGACTACACAGATACGCAGTATTTT,CASSLGASDYTDTQYF
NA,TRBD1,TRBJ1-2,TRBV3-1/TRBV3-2,TGTGCCAGCAGCCAAGAACTTCCGGGACAGGGGAACTATGGCTACACCTTC,CASSQELPGQGNYGYTF
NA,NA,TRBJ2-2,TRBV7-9,TGTGCCAGCAGCTTAGGACTTGCGAACACCGGGGAGCTGTTTTTT,CASSLGLANTGELFF
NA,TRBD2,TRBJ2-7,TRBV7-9,TGTGCCGTGCGGGGGTCCCTTTCCTACGAGCAGTACTTC,CAVRGSLSYEQYF
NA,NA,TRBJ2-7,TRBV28,TGTGCCACCACCGACAGTCCCTACGAGCAGTACTTC,CATTDSPYEQYF
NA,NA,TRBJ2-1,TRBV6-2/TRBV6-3,TGTGCCAGCAGTGCCGGGACTCAGAGCTCCTACAATGAGCAGTTCTTC,CASSAGTQSSYNEQFF
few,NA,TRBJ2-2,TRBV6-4,TGTGCCAGCTCCGGGACAAACACCGGGGAGCTGTTTTTT,CASSGTNTGELFF
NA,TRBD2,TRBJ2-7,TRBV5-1,TGCGCCAGCAGCTTCTCCAGGGACTACTACGAGCAGTACTTC,CASSFSRDYYEQYF
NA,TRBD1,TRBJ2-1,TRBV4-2,TGTGCCAGCAGCCAAGAGGGTGGACAGGGCTACAATGAGCAGTTCTTC,CASSQEGGQGYNEQFF
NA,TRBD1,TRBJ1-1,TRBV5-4,TGTGCCAGCAGCTCCCCCCCGACAGGGGAGAACACTGAAGCTTTCTTT,CASSSPPTGENTEAFF
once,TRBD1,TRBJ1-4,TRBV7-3,TGTGCCAGCAGCCGGGGACAGGGGGAAAAACTGTTTTTT,CASSRGQGEKLFF
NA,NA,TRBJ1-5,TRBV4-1,TGCGCCAGCAGCCAAATCTCAGGGGTTAGCAATCAGCCCCAGCATTTT,CASSQISGVSNQPQHF
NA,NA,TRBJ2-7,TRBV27,TGTGCCAGCAGTTTGAGGGGGTCTTTATCCGAGCAGTACTTC,CASSLRGSLSEQYF
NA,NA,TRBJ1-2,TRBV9,TGTGCCAGCAGCGTCAGCGGTTCTGGCTACACCTTC,CASSVSGSGYTF
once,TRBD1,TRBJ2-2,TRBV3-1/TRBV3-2,TGTGCCAGCAGCCAGGGGACGCTATCCGGGACAGGGGGGGCCGGGGAGCTGTTTTTT,CASSQGTLSGTGGAGELFF
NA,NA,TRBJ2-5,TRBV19,TGTGCCAGTAGTATATGGCAGGGGCAAGAGACCCAGTACTTC,CASSIWQGQETQYF
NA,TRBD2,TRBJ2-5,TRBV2,TGTGCCAGCAGTCAGGGGGTGTTAGCGGGGGCCCAAGAGACCCAGTACTTC,CASSQGVLAGAQETQYF
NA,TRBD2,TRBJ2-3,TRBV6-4,TGTGCCAGCAGTGAGGCCGGGGGGGTGGCAGATACGCAGTATTTT,CASSEAGGVADTQYF
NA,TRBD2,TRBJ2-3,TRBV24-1,TGTGCCACCAGTGACAGATCCGACAGGACTAGCGGGGGGGCTGGGACAGATACGCAGTATTTT,CATSDRSDRTSGGAGTDTQYF
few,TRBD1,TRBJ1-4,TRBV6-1,TGTGCCAGCAGTGACGAGGTCAGGGGGGAAAAACTGTTTTTT,CASSDEVRGEKLFF
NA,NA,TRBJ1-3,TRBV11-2,TGTGCCAGCAGCTTAGATCCAGGGGGAAACACCATATATTTT,CASSLDPGGNTIYF
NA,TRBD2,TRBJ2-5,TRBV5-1,TGCGCCAGCAGCTTGGGGACTAGCGGAAAGACCCAGTACTTC,CASSLGTSGKTQYF